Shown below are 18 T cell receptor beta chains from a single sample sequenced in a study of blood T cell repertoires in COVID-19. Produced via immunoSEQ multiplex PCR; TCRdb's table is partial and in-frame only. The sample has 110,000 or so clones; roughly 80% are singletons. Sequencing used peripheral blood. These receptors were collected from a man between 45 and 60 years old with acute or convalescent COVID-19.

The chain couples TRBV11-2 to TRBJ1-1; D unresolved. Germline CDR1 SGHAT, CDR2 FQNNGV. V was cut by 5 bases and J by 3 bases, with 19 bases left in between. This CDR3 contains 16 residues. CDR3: CASSRRLSSGDTEAFF. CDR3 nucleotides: TGTGCCAGCAGCCGCCGACTCTCCAGCGGGGACACTGAAGCTTTCTTT. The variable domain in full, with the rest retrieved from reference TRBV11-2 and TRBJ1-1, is EAGVAQSPRYKIIEKRQSVAFWCNPISGHATLYWYQQILGQGPKLLIQFQNNGVVDDSQLPKDRFSAERLKGVDSTLKIQPAKLEDSAVYLCASSRRLSSGDTEAFFGQGTRLTVV.

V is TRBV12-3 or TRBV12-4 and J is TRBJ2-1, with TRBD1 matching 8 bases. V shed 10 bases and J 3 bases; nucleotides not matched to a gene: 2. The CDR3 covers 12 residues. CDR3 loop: CATGQGYNEQFF. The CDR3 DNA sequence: TGTGCCACCGGACAGGGCTACAATGAGCAGTTCTTC.

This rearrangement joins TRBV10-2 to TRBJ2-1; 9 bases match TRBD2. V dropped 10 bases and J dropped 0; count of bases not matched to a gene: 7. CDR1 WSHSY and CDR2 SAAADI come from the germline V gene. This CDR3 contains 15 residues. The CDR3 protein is CANPSGDLSYNEQFF. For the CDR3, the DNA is TGCGCCAACCCTAGCGGGGACCTCTCCTACAATGAGCAGTTCTTC.

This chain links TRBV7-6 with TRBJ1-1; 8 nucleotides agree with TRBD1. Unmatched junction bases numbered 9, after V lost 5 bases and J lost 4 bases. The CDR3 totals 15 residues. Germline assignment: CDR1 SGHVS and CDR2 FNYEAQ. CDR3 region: CASSPGQGLVTEAFF. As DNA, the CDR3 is TGTGCCAGCAGCCCCGGACAGGGATTGGTCACTGAAGCTTTCTTT.

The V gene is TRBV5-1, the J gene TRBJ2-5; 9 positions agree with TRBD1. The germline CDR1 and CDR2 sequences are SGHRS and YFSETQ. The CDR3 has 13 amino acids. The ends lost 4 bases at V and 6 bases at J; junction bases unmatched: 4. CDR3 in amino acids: CASSGDRGKTQYF. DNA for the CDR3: TGCGCCAGCAGCGGCGACAGGGGGAAGACCCAGTACTTC. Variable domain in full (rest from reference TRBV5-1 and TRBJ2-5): KAGVTQTPRYLIKTRGQQVTLSCSPISGHRSVSWYQQTPGQGLQFLFEYFSETQRNKGNFPGRFSGRQFSNSRSEMNVSTLELGDSALYLCASSGDRGKTQYFGPGTRLLVL.

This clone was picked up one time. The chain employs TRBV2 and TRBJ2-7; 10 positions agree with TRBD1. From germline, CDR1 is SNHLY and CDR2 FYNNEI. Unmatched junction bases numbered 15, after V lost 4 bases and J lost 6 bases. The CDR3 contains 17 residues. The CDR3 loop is CASSAGERGQGKPEQYV. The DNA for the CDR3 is TGTGCCAGCAGTGCGGGGGAGAGGGGACAGGGGAAACCCGAGCAGTACGTC.

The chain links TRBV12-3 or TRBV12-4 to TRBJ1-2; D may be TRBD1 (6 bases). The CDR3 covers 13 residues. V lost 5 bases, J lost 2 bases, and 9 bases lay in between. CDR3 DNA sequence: TGTGCCAGCAGTGCCGACAGGAACTATGGCTACACCTTC. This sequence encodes CASSADRNYGYTF.

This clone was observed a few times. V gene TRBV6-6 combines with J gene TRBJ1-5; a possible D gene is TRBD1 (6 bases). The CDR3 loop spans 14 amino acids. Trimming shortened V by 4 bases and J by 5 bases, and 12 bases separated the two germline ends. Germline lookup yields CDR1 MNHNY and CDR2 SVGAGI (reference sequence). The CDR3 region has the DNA TGTGCCAGCAGTTTACAGGGATTTGATCAGCCCCAGCATTTT. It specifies CASSLQGFDQPQHF.

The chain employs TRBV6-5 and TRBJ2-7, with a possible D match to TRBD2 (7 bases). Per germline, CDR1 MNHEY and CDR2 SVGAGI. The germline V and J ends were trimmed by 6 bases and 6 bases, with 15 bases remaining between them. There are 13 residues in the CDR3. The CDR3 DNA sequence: TGTGCCAGCAGGAGGGGGGGAGGCAGCGAGCAGTACTTC. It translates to CASRRGGGSEQYF.

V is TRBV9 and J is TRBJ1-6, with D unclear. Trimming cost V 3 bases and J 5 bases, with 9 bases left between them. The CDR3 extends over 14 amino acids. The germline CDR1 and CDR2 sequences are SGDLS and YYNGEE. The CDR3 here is CASSEQSNNSPLHF. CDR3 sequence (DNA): TGTGCCAGCAGCGAACAGTCTAATAATTCACCCCTCCACTTT. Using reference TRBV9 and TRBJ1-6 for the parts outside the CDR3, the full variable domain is DSGVTQTPKHLITATGQRVTLRCSPRSGDLSVYWYQQSLDQGLQFLIQYYNGEERAKGNILERFSAQQFPDLHSELNLSSLELGDSALYFCASSEQSNNSPLHFGNGTRLTVT.

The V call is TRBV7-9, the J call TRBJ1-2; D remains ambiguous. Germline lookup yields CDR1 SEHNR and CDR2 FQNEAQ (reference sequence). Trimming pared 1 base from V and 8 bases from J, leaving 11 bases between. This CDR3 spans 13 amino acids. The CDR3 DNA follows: TGTGCCAGCAGCTTAGAGCCTGAGGAGGGCTACACCTTC. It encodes CASSLEPEEGYTF.

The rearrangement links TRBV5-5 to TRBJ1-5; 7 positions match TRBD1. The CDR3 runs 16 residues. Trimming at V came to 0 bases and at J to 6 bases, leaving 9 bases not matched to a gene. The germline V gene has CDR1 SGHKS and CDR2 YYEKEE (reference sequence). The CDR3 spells CASSLEEGGKAQPQHF. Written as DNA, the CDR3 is TGTGCCAGCAGCTTGGAGGAAGGGGGCAAGGCTCAGCCCCAGCATTTT.

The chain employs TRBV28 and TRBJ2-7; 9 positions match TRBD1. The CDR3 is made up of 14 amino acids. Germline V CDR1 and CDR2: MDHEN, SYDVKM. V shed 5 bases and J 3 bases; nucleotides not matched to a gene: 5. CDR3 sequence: CASSGPGQGYEQYF. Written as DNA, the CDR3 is TGTGCCAGCAGTGGGCCGGGACAGGGCTACGAGCAGTACTTC.

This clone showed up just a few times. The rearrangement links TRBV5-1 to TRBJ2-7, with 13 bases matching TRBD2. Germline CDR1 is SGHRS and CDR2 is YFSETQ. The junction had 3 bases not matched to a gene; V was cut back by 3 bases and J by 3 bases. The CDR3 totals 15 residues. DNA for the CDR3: TGCGCCAGCAGCTCGGGGACTAGCGGGAACTACGAGCAGTACTTC. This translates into CASSSGTSGNYEQYF.

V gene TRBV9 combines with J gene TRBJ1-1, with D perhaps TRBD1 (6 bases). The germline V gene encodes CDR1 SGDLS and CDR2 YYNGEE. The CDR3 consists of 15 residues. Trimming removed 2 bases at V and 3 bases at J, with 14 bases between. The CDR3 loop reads CASSVTTNRDTEAFF. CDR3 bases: TGTGCCAGCAGCGTTACCACTAACAGGGACACTGAAGCTTTCTTT.

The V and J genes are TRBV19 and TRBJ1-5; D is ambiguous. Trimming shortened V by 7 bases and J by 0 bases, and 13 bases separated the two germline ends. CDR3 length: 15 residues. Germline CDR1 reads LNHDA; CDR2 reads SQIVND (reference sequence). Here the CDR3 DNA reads TGTGCCAGTAAATCCGGAGGGCTTAGCAATCAGCCCCAGCATTTT. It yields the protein CASKSGGLSNQPQHF. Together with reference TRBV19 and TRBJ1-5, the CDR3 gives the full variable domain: DGGITQSPKYLFRKEGQNVTLSCEQNLNHDAMYWYRQDPGQGLRLIYYSQIVNDFQKGDIAEGYSVSREKKESFPLTVTSAQKNPTAFYLCASKSGGLSNQPQHFGDGTRLSIL.

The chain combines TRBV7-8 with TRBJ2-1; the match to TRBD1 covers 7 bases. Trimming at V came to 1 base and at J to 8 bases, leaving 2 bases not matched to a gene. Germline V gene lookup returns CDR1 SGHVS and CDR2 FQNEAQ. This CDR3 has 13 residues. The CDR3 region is CASSLGQGDEQFF. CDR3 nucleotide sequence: TGTGCCAGCAGCTTAGGTCAGGGGGATGAGCAGTTCTTC.

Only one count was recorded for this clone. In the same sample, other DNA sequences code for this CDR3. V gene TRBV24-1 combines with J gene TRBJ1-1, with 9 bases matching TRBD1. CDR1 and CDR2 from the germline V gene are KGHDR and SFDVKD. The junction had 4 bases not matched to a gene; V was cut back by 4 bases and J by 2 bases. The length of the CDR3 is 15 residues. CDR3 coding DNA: TGTGCCACCAGTGAATCAACAGGGGGCAACACTGAAGCTTTCTTT. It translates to CATSESTGGNTEAFF.